One sample yielded the 27 T cell receptor beta chains listed below, sequenced in a study of T cells after yellow fever vaccination. TCRdb re-called the 5' RACE reads through MiXCR, storing one row per CDR3 protein. The table includes 65,000 to 70,000 distinct CDR3 sequences, 4.5% to 7.5% detected once. The material sequenced was CD4+ T cells sorted from PBMCs, taken less than 16 days after the first yellow fever vaccination. Receptor source: a man aged 18-30 years who received the YFV17D yellow fever vaccine.

At least ten counts were recorded for this clonotype. V is TRBV12-3 or TRBV12-4 and J is TRBJ2-5; perhaps D is TRBD1 or TRBD2 (5 bases each). CDR3 length: 15 residues. Deletions cut 3 bases from V and 1 base from J, with 12 bases between. CDR3: CASSFMWDPQETQYF. DNA for the CDR3: TGTGCCAGCAGTTTCATGTGGGACCCCCAAGAGACCCAGTACTTC.

This clonotype was detected ten times or more. The gene calls are TRBV25-1 and TRBJ2-2; tentatively, D is TRBD2 (6 bases). The germline V gene has CDR1 MGHDK and CDR2 SYGVNS. V was cut by 5 bases and J by 7 bases, with 11 bases left in between. The CDR3 length is 13 residues. The CDR3 DNA reads TGTGCCAGCAGTTTGGAGGGTATCGGGGAGCTGTTTTTT. Amino acid sequence: CASSLEGIGELFF.

This clonotype has at least ten counts. J is TRBJ2-1 and V is TRBV11-3; 7 bases are a match to TRBD1. This CDR3 spans 15 amino acids. Germline loops: CDR1 SGHNT, CDR2 YENEEA. J gave up 5 bases and V 4 bases, and 8 bases lay outside the gene matches. The CDR3 loop is CASSYTGAGNNEQFF. As DNA, the CDR3 is TGTGCCAGCAGCTATACAGGGGCCGGAAACAATGAGCAGTTCTTC.

There are many counts of this clonotype. The gene calls are TRBV12-3 or TRBV12-4 and TRBJ2-1; 7 bases are shared with TRBD2. With 5 bases clipped from V and 2 bases from J, the junction kept 9 bases outside the gene matches. There are 16 residues in the CDR3. CDR3 sequence (DNA): TGTGCCAGCAGTCCAACTAGCGCGCCCGCCTACAATGAGCAGTTCTTC. Its translation: CASSPTSAPAYNEQFF.

This clonotype was seen at least ten times. V gene TRBV3-1 combines with J gene TRBJ1-1; the D is unclear. Trimming removed 4 bases at V and 4 bases at J, with 7 bases between. The CDR3 totals 12 residues. Germline V gene data show CDR1 as LGHDT and CDR2 as YNNKEL (reference sequence). CDR3 sequence: CASSRPGTEAFF. The CDR3 DNA reads as TGTGCCAGCAGCCGGCCGGGCACTGAAGCTTTCTTT.

The table lists this clonotype with many counts. The V and J genes are TRBV11-2 and TRBJ2-7; D is undetermined. The length of the CDR3 is 13 residues. Germline loops: CDR1 SGHAT, CDR2 FQNNGV. V was trimmed by 5 bases and J by 3 bases, leaving 11 bases between them. CDR3 sequence: CASSPPGSYEQYV. CDR3 nucleotide sequence: TGTGCCAGCAGCCCGCCGGGCAGCTACGAGCAGTACGTC.

This clonotype was counted ten times or more. V and J are TRBV5-6 and TRBJ2-3; weak D call: TRBD1 (7 bases). Germline lookup yields CDR1 SGHDT and CDR2 YYEEEE. V was trimmed by 7 bases and J by 6 bases, leaving 15 bases between them. The CDR3 has 13 residues. CDR3 nucleotide sequence: TGTGCCAGCGCTTGGACAGGAGGGGATACGCAGTATTTT. It translates to CASAWTGGDTQYF.

This clonotype was seen only a few times. The V gene is TRBV11-2, the J gene TRBJ2-6, with D perhaps TRBD2 (5 bases). This CDR3 spans 17 amino acids. Trimming stripped 1 base from V and 0 bases from J, with 10 bases between. Looked up from germline, CDR1 is SGHAT and CDR2 is FQNNGV. Written as DNA, the CDR3 is TGTGCCAGCAGCTTAGTCGGTGGACTCTCTGGGGCCAACGTCCTGACTTTC. Its translation is CASSLVGGLSGANVLTF. Complete variable domain (other parts from reference TRBV11-2 and TRBJ2-6): EAGVAQSPRYKIIEKRQSVAFWCNPISGHATLYWYQQILGQGPKLLIQFQNNGVVDDSQLPKDRFSAERLKGVDSTLKIQPAKLEDSAVYLCASSLVGGLSGANVLTFGAGSRLTVL.

This clonotype was seen many times. This chain connects TRBV7-2 to TRBJ1-2, with TRBD1 matching over 8 bases. With V trimmed by 8 bases and J by 2 bases, 10 bases remained unmatched. This CDR3 has 15 amino acids. Per the germline V gene, CDR1 is SGHTA and CDR2 is FQGNSA. This CDR3 reads CASERRTGPNYGYTF. In DNA form, the CDR3 reads TGTGCCAGCGAAAGAAGGACAGGGCCGAACTATGGCTACACCTTC.

Many counts were recorded for this clonotype. The genes are TRBV12-3 or TRBV12-4 and TRBJ2-6; no clear D gene. CDR3 length equals 15 residues. V was cut by 5 bases and J by 0 bases, with 8 bases left in between. CDR3 nucleotide sequence: TGTGCCAGCAGTATTACCAACTCTGGGGCCAACGTCCTGACTTTC. Encoded protein: CASSITNSGANVLTF.

This clonotype was counted many times. The V call is TRBV7-2, the J call TRBJ1-2; 7 nucleotides match TRBD1. The CDR3 is made up of 13 amino acids. CDR1 and CDR2 (germline): SGHTA, FQGNSA. Trimming removed 5 bases from V and 4 bases from J; junction bases left unmatched: 4. This CDR3 reads CASSRPGGYGYTF. The DNA of the CDR3 is TGTGCCAGCAGCCGGCCAGGGGGCTATGGCTACACCTTC. The complete variable domain, with remaining parts taken from reference TRBV7-2 and TRBJ1-2, reads GAGVSQSPSNKVTEKGKDVELRCDPISGHTALYWYRQSLGQGLEFLIYFQGNSAPDKSGLPSDRFSAERTGGSVSTLTIQRTQQEDSAVYLCASSRPGGYGYTFGSGTRLTVV.

This clonotype appeared many times. This chain links TRBV5-1 with TRBJ2-7; D is ambiguous. V lost 1 base, J lost 2 bases, and 7 bases lay in between. The CDR3 loop spans 13 amino acids. The germline CDR1 and CDR2 sequences are SGHRS and YFSETQ. As DNA, the CDR3 is TGCGCCAGCAGCTTGCGTCCCCCCTACGAGCAGTACTTC. This translates into CASSLRPPYEQYF.

Many counts were recorded for this clonotype. The genes are TRBV9 and TRBJ1-6; TRBD1 is a possible D gene (6 bases). The CDR3 covers 17 residues. Trimming stripped 4 bases from V and 5 bases from J, with 19 bases between. CDR1 SGDLS and CDR2 YYNGEE come from the germline V gene. CDR3: CASSPRGATQNNSPLHF. CDR3 DNA: TGTGCCAGCAGCCCGCGGGGGGCAACCCAGAATAATTCACCCCTCCACTTT.

This clonotype was seen ten or more times. The V call is TRBV7-9, the J call TRBJ2-3; 7 bases map to TRBD1. The V gene's germline CDR1 is SEHNR and CDR2 FQNEAQ (reference sequence). V was pared by 3 bases and J by 4 bases, with 4 bases of the junction left unmatched. There are 14 residues in the CDR3. The CDR3 DNA follows: TGTGCCAGCAGCTTGAGACAGGGATCAGATACGCAGTATTTT. This encodes CASSLRQGSDTQYF.

This clonotype was seen at least ten times. V usage is TRBV20-1 and J usage is TRBJ1-2; 7 bases match TRBD1. The germline V gene has CDR1 DFQATT and CDR2 SNEGSKA (reference sequence). The CDR3 covers 12 residues. CDR3 nucleotides: TGCAGCAGCAACAGGGGTGGATATGGCTACACCTTC. Protein sequence: CSSNRGGYGYTF.

The table lists this clonotype with a few counts. V and J are TRBV5-4 and TRBJ2-1, with D unresolved. Germline assignment: CDR1 SGHNT and CDR2 YYREEE (reference sequence). The CDR3 runs 14 residues. V was trimmed by 4 bases and J by 8 bases, leaving 16 bases between them. CDR3 sequence: CASSLPRSPDEQFF. In DNA, the CDR3 is TGTGCCAGCAGCCTCCCCCGTTCCCCAGATGAGCAGTTCTTC.

The sample holds many counts of this clonotype. V gene TRBV18 combines with J gene TRBJ2-3, with 7 nucleotides matching TRBD2. This CDR3 has 14 residues. J gave up 0 bases and V 4 bases, and 1 base lay outside the gene matches. Germline values: CDR1 KGHSH, CDR2 LQKENI. The CDR3 region has the DNA TGTGCCAGCTCACTGACTAGCAGCACAGATACGCAGTATTTT. Translation: CASSLTSSTDTQYF.

This clonotype appeared many times. J is TRBJ1-2 and V is TRBV18; 10 bases map to TRBD1. The CDR3 length is 14 residues. The germline V gene has CDR1 KGHSH and CDR2 LQKENI. V shed 5 bases, J shed 3 bases, and the junction held 3 bases outside the gene matches. The chain's CDR3 is CASSAGQGDYGYTF. CDR3 in DNA: TGTGCCAGCTCAGCCGGACAGGGGGACTATGGCTACACCTTC.

This clonotype was seen repeatedly, ten times or more. The CDR3 protein is CSADLVAANTGELFF. CDR3 bases: TGCAGTGCCGACTTGGTGGCAGCGAACACCGGGGAGCTGTTTTTT. The chain employs TRBV20-1 and TRBJ2-2; D gene uncertain. The length of the CDR3 is 15 residues. CDR1 and CDR2 from the germline V gene are DFQATT and SNEGSKA (reference sequence). Trimming took off 6 bases at V and 0 bases at J, with 14 bases between the two ends.

This clonotype appeared many times. This rearrangement joins TRBV20-1 to TRBJ1-5, with TRBD1 identical over 7 bases. Germline V lookup: CDR1 DFQATT, CDR2 SNEGSKA (reference sequence). CDR3 length: 12 amino acids. Trimming cost V 6 bases and J 4 bases; bases outside gene matches: 3. In DNA, the CDR3 is TGCAGTGCCCCGACAGGGAATCAGCCCCAGCATTTT. It translates to CSAPTGNQPQHF.

This clonotype has ten or more counts. The chain joins TRBV4-2 to TRBJ1-4; D uncertain. Germline CDR1 reads LGHNA; CDR2 reads YNFKEQ. Trimming removed 0 bases from V and 5 bases from J, with 10 bases in between. This CDR3 has 15 amino acids. CDR3 amino acids: CASSQDGQENEKLFF. The CDR3 nucleotides read TGTGCCAGCAGCCAAGATGGGCAGGAGAATGAAAAACTGTTTTTT.

Many counts were recorded for this clonotype. This rearrangement joins TRBV7-9 to TRBJ2-2; D may be TRBD1 (6 bases). Trimming shortened V by 3 bases and J by 6 bases, and 14 bases separated the two germline ends. This CDR3 is 15 amino acids long. Germline V gene data show CDR1 as SEHNR and CDR2 as FQNEAQ (reference sequence). For the CDR3, the DNA is TGTGCCAGCAGCTTCCCACCAGGGGTATCCGGGGAGCTGTTTTTT. Amino acid sequence: CASSFPPGVSGELFF.

The sample holds many counts of this clonotype. Here the CDR3 reads CASSSNLGQGDTEAFF. The CDR3 region has the DNA TGTGCCAGCAGTTCAAACCTCGGACAGGGCGACACTGAAGCTTTCTTT. V usage is TRBV6-2 or TRBV6-3 and J usage is TRBJ1-1; 8 bases line up with TRBD1. V trimming: 4 bases; J trimming: 3 bases; junction bases outside the gene matches: 10. Germline V gene lookup returns CDR1 MNHEY and CDR2 SVGEGT. The CDR3 is 16 amino acids.

Many counts were recorded for this clonotype. The rearrangement links TRBV20-1 to TRBJ1-1, with 8 bases matching TRBD1. The junction had 11 bases not matched to a gene; V was cut back by 1 base and J by 4 bases. The germline gives CDR1 DFQATT, CDR2 SNEGSKA (reference sequence). The CDR3 runs 16 residues. The CDR3 bases are TGCAGTGCTAGAGTGACAGGGGTTTCTACGGGCACTGAAGCTTTCTTT. Its protein is CSARVTGVSTGTEAFF.

This clonotype came up many times. The genes are TRBV5-1 and TRBJ2-5; D is ambiguous. The V and J ends lost 2 bases and 2 bases respectively, with 10 bases between them. CDR3 size: 14 residues. Germline values: CDR1 SGHRS, CDR2 YFSETQ. The CDR3 loop reads CASSFYSDQETQYF. The CDR3 DNA follows: TGCGCCAGCAGCTTTTATTCCGATCAAGAGACCCAGTACTTC. The variable domain in full, completed from reference TRBV5-1 and TRBJ2-5, reads KAGVTQTPRYLIKTRGQQVTLSCSPISGHRSVSWYQQTPGQGLQFLFEYFSETQRNKGNFPGRFSGRQFSNSRSEMNVSTLELGDSALYLCASSFYSDQETQYFGPGTRLLVL.

There are many counts of this clonotype. The rearrangement joins TRBV30 to TRBJ2-4; 8 bases agree with TRBD1. Germline CDR1 GTSNPN, CDR2 SVGIG (reference sequence). V trimming: 2 bases; J trimming: 3 bases; junction bases outside the gene matches: 3. This CDR3 is built from 14 residues. Here the CDR3 DNA reads TGTGCCTGGAGTCTTACAGGGGGCAAAAACATTCAGTACTTC. Translated: CAWSLTGGKNIQYF.

To note about this clonotype: Being one base from a much bigger clone, this may be a read error. The gene calls are TRBV4-2 and TRBJ2-5; D tentatively fits TRBD1 or TRBD2 (5 bases each). Germline-derived CDR1 and CDR2 are LGHNA and YNFKEQ. V was shortened by 1 base and J by 5 bases, with 11 bases between the two germline ends. The CDR3 loop spans 14 amino acids. The CDR3 nucleotides read TGTGCCAGCAGCCAAGCGGCAGGGAGTGAGACCCAGTACTTC. As protein: CASSQAAGSETQYF.